This T cell receptor (beta chain) was captured in a study of human T cells and chemical hapten exposure. MiXCR, applied by TCRdb to the RACE reads, yields one record per CDR3 protein. Here the sample spans a few hundred thousand distinct CDR3 sequences, roughly 6% being singletons. V gave up 5 bases and J gave up 16 bases, with 12 bases separating them. CDR3 length: 11 amino acids. Germline V CDR1 and CDR2: KGHSH, LQKENI. Noted time point: patch test 2, 6 weeks after DPC sensitization. Treatment: therapeutic diphenylcyclopropenone sensitization with weekly scalp DPC. Donors, patients with alopecia ranging from 18 to 70 years old and judged suitable for DPC, provided samples.

The chain carries TRBV18 and TRBJ1-6; D is unresolved. The source is a woman under 30 with alopecia areata. Some clones in this sample may be carry-over from other donors' samples. Here the sequenced sample was whole blood, taken in connection with sensitization to the hapten diphenylcyclopropenone (DPC). For the CDR3, the DNA is TGTGCCAGCTCATCAACCGGGAGGCTCCACTTT. Protein: CASSSTGRLHF.